Listed below are T cell receptor beta chains from one sample, sequenced in a study of cytomegalovirus exposure and HLA in healthy donors. Profiling relied on immunoSEQ multiplex PCR, and the TCRdb table lists in-frame clones only, not all of them. The sample contains 150,000 or so clones, over 60% of which appear only once. The specimen was PBMCs. Receptors were obtained from a man in his forties in good health and CMV-seropositive. Each CDR3 is given with its conserved first and last residue. Fields, in order: V gene, J gene, D gene, clone size, CDR3 protein, CDR3 DNA. A D gene is named only where the DNA matches it firmly. Rows may omit the clone size; those that give it use once, few, many or a size class.

TRBV6-4	TRBJ2-3	TRBD2	once	CASSRSGRDTDTQYF	TGTGCCAGCAGCCGGAGCGGGAGGGACACAGATACGCAGTATTTT
TRBV19	TRBJ2-5	NA	NA	CASSIRGEGLQETQYF	TGTGCCAGTAGTATAAGGGGGGAGGGTCTCCAAGAGACCCAGTACTTC
TRBV18	TRBJ1-4	NA	NA	CASSNRGEKLFF	TGTGCCAGCTCAAATAGGGGCGAAAAACTGTTTTTT
TRBV28	TRBJ2-7	NA	NA	CASSFPPLYEQYF	TGTGCCAGCAGTTTTCCCCCCCTCTACGAGCAGTACTTC
TRBV6-5	TRBJ2-7	NA	NA	CASSAEPQGPYEQYF	TGTGCCAGCAGTGCCGAACCACAGGGACCCTACGAGCAGTACTTC
TRBV2	TRBJ2-3	NA	NA	CASSEGGTADTQYF	TGTGCCAGCAGTGAAGGCGGGACAGCAGATACGCAGTATTTT
TRBV15	TRBJ1-4	NA	NA	CATSRTDATVNEKLFF	TGTGCCACCAGCAGAACCGACGCTACAGTGAATGAAAAACTGTTTTTT
TRBV2	TRBJ1-6	TRBD1	NA	CASSEREQGRSPLHF	TGTGCCAGCAGTGAAAGGGAACAGGGGCGGTCACCCCTCCACTTT
TRBV7-9	TRBJ2-2	NA	NA	CASLQGNTGELFF	TGTGCCAGTTTACAGGGAAACACCGGGGAGCTGTTTTTT
TRBV5-4	TRBJ2-2	NA	NA	CASSPDSGELFF	TGTGCCAGCAGCCCTGACTCCGGGGAGCTGTTTTTT
TRBV9	TRBJ2-5	NA	once	CASSTQLGAPQYF	TGTGCCAGCAGCACCCAATTGGGAGCTCCCCAGTACTTC
TRBV7-2	TRBJ2-1	NA	NA	CASSLAAYNEQFF	TGTGCCAGCAGCTTGGCAGCCTACAATGAGCAGTTCTTC
TRBV5-1	TRBJ2-7	TRBD2	few	CASSSTSGRDPGLYEQYF	TGCGCCAGCAGCTCGACTAGCGGGAGGGACCCCGGGCTCTACGAGCAGTACTTC
TRBV10-3	TRBJ2-1	NA	NA	CAISGSNNEQFF	TGTGCCATCAGTGGGTCCAACAATGAGCAGTTCTTC
TRBV11-2	TRBJ2-5	NA	NA	CASSLNQGYETQYF	TGTGCCAGCAGCTTAAACCAGGGTTACGAGACCCAGTACTTC
TRBV19	TRBJ1-1	NA	once	CACEGVPLGAFF	TGTGCCTGCGAGGGCGTTCCCCTAGGGGCTTTCTTT